This section outlines one T cell receptor (beta chain) sequence together with its context. This table comes from immunoSEQ multiplex PCR, and its TCRdb copy is limited to in-frame clones, with some not included. This table holds about 73,000 clones, 80% to 90% found once. This CDR3 comprises 15 residues. Germline V gives CDR1 MDHEN, CDR2 SYDVKM. With V trimmed by 4 bases and J by 8 bases, 9 bases remained unmatched. These data belong to a study of cytomegalovirus exposure and HLA in healthy donors. The sequenced sample consisted of PBMCs. The TCR comes from a woman aged 18-29 years in good health and CMV-seropositive. The chain has TRBV28 and TRBJ2-7, with 12 positions matching TRBD1. Written as DNA, the CDR3 is TGTGCCAGCAGTTCCCCCTCGGGACAGGGGGCTAAGCAGTACTTC. It encodes CASSSPSGQGAKQYF.